These T cell receptor beta chains were read from a single sample in a study of OX40 agonist ivuxolimab in advanced cancers. Using immunoSEQ multiplex PCR, the repertoire was profiled, and TCRdb retains in-frame clones only, with some absent. The sample records tens of thousands of clones, about 76% being singletons. The starting material was CD4+ or CD8+ T cells sorted from blood, obtained in a trial of the OX40 agonist ivuxolimab. The origin of the receptors is an adult with an advanced solid tumor such as melanoma, head and neck, liver or kidney cancer. Both conserved end residues are part of each CDR3. Each record gives: D gene, J gene, V gene, clone size, CDR3 protein, CDR3 DNA. D genes are given only for firm matches. Clone sizes are given selectively: once, few, many, or a class where the clone is expanded.

.,TRBJ1-4,TRBV7-2,.,CASSLVGFPGEKLFF,TGTGCCAGCAGCTTAGTCGGCTTCCCGGGTGAAAAACTGTTTTTT
TRBD2,TRBJ2-3,TRBV5-1,.,CASSLRLAALTDTQYF,TGCGCCAGCAGCTTGCGGCTAGCGGCCCTCACAGATACGCAGTATTTT
TRBD1,TRBJ1-6,TRBV6-6,.,CASRTGQGYNSPLHF,TGTGCCAGCAGGACAGGACAGGGCTATAATTCACCCCTCCACTTT
.,TRBJ2-2,TRBV2,.,CASRAAESGELFF,TGTGCCAGCCGGGCCGCCGAGTCCGGGGAGCTGTTTTTT
.,TRBJ1-3,TRBV28,.,CASSLLAGNTIYF,TGTGCCAGCAGTTTGTTAGCTGGAAACACCATATATTTT
TRBD1,TRBJ1-2,TRBV19,.,CASSKGQGSYGYTF,TGTGCCAGTAGTAAGGGACAGGGCAGCTATGGCTACACCTTC
.,TRBJ1-1,TRBV10-1,.,CASSEGRMNTEAFF,TGCGCCAGCAGTGAGGGCAGGATGAACACTGAAGCTTTCTTT
.,TRBJ2-3,TRBV19,.,CASRGPRVTDTDTQYF,TGTGCCAGTAGGGGACCTAGAGTAACAGACACAGATACGCAGTATTTT
.,TRBJ1-2,TRBV4-3,.,CASSQTPYYGYTF,TGCGCCAGCAGCCAGACCCCTTACTATGGCTACACCTTC
.,TRBJ1-4,TRBV5-6,.,CASSTRFGNEKLFF,TGTGCCAGCAGTACCCGATTCGGTAATGAAAAACTGTTTTTT
TRBD1,TRBJ1-1,TRBV2,medium-sized,CASSRQGALVAEAFF,TGTGCCAGCAGTCGACAGGGGGCGCTTGTGGCTGAAGCTTTCTTT
TRBD1,TRBJ1-2,TRBV5-4,.,CASSLMVQGSGYTF,TGTGCCAGCAGCTTGATGGTACAGGGGAGTGGCTACACCTTC
.,TRBJ1-3,TRBV9,few,CASSPDSSGNTIYF,TGTGCCAGCAGCCCCGACAGCTCTGGAAACACCATATATTTT
.,TRBJ2-1,TRBV7-3,.,CASSLSQGRYDSEQFF,TGTGCCAGCAGCTTATCGCAGGGGCGGTATGATTCTGAGCAGTTCTTC
TRBD1,TRBJ1-1,TRBV5-6,once,CASSFTRGLNTEAFF,TGTGCCAGCAGCTTCACCAGGGGGCTGAACACTGAAGCTTTCTTT
TRBD1,TRBJ2-7,TRBV18,.,CASSQNRGLNEQYF,TGTGCCAGCTCGCAGAACAGGGGCCTCAACGAGCAGTACTTC
TRBD2,TRBJ2-7,TRBV2,once,CASRAPSGNSYEQYF,TGTGCCAGCAGGGCCCCTAGCGGCAACTCCTACGAGCAGTACTTC
TRBD2,TRBJ2-1,TRBV28,.,CGTRFNYEQFF,TGCGGGACTAGGTTTAACTATGAGCAGTTCTTC
.,TRBJ2-5,TRBV5-5,.,CASSLGSQETQYF,TGTGCCAGCAGCTTAGGCAGTCAAGAGACCCAGTACTTC
.,TRBJ1-1,TRBV12-2,.,CASRLEGQVNTEAFF,TGTGCAAGTCGCTTAGAGGGACAAGTGAACACTGAAGCTTTCTTT
.,TRBJ1-2,TRBV6-5,.,CASGQLPYYGYTF,TGTGCCAGCGGACAGCTCCCCTACTATGGCTACACCTTC
.,TRBJ1-6,TRBV19,.,CASLRDINSPLHF,TGTGCCAGCCTCCGGGATATCAATTCACCCCTCCACTTT